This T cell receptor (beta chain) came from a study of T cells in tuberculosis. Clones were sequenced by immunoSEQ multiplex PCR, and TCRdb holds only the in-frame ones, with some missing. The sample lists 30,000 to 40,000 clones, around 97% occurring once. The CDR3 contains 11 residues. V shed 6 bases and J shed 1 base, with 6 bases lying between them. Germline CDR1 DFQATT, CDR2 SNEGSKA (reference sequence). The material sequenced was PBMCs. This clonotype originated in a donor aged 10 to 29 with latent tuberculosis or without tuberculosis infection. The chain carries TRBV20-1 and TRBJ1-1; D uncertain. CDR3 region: CSAKQNTEAFF. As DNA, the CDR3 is TGCAGTGCAAAGCAGAACACTGAAGCTTTCTTT.